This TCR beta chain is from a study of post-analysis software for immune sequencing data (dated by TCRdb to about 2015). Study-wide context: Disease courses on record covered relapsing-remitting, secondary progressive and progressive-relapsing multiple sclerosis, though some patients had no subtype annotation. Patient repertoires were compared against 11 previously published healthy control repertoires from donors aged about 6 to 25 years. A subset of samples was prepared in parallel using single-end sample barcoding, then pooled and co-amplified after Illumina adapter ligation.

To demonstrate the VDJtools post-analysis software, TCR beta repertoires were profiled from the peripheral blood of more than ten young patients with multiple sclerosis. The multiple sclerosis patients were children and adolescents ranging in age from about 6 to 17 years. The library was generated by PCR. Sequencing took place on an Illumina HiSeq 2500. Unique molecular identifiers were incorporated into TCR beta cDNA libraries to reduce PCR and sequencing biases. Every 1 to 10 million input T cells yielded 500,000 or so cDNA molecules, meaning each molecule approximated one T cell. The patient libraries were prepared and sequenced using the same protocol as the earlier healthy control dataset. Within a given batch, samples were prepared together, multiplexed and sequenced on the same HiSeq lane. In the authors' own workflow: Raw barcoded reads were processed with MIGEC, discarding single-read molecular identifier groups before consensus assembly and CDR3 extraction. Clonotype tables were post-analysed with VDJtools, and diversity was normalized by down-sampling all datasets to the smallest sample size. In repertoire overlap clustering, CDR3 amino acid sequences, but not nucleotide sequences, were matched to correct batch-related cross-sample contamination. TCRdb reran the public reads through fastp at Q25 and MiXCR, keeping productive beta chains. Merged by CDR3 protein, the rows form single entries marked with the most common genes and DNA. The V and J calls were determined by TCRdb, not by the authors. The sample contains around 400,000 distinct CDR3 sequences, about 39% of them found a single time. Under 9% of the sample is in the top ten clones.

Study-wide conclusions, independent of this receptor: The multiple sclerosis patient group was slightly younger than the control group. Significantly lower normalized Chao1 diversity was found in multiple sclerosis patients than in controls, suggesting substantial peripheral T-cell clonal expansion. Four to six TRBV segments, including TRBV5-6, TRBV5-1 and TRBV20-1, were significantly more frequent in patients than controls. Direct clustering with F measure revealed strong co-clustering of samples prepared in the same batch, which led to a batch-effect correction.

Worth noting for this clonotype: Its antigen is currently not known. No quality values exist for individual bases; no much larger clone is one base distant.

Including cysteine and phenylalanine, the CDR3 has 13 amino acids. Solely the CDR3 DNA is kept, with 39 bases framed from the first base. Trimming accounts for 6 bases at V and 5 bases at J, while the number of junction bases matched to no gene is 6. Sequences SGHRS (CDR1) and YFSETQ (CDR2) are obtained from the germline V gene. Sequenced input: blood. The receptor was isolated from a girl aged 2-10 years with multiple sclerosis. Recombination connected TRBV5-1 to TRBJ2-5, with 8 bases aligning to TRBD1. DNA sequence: TGCGCCAGCACCCGGACAGGGTCCGAGACCCAGTACTTC. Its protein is CASTRTGSETQYF.